The 16 T cell receptor beta chains reported below all come from one sample, sequenced in a study of blood T cell repertoires in COVID-19 (TCRdb year 2020). Library method: the immunoSEQ multiplex PCR assay. What TCRdb holds here is the immuneACCESS table cut down to in-frame rearrangements. Part of the clones is not present; checked against another copy, under half of the missing clones reflect an unresolved V gene, and the others are unexplained. The sample profile shows roughly 250,000 clones; roughly four fifths of them were found once. Of the sample, less than 20% falls within the top ten clones. The sequencing input was peripheral blood. The receptors stem from a person aged 70 to 80 with COVID-19, enrolled during active disease.

The chain employs TRBV19 and TRBJ1-4, with D perhaps matching TRBD1 (5 bases). The germline CDR1 and CDR2 sequences are LNHDA and SQIVND (reference sequence). The V end was cut by 6 bases, the J end by 4 bases, with 12 bases between. The CDR3 runs to 14 residues. The CDR3 sequence is CASSTLRGNEKLFF. CDR3 bases: TGTGCCAGTAGCACGCTAAGGGGTAATGAAAAACTGTTTTTT.

The chain recombines TRBV6-5 with TRBJ2-1; D possibly corresponds to TRBD1 (5 bases). Per the germline V gene, CDR1 is MNHEY and CDR2 is SVGAGI. Trimming took off 6 bases at V and 9 bases at J, with 9 bases between the two ends. CDR3 size: 11 residues. CDR3 in DNA: TGTGCCAGCAGCCAGGGCAGTGAGCAGTTCTTC. Its protein is CASSQGSEQFF.

The genes are TRBV10-3 and TRBJ2-7; weak D call: TRBD1 (6 bases). This CDR3 contains 15 residues. Per the germline V gene, CDR1 is ENHRY and CDR2 is SYGVKD. The V end lost 4 bases, the J end lost 3 bases, and 16 bases lay between the germline ends. DNA for the CDR3: TGTGCCATCAGTGCGGCGATAGGACAGCGCTACGAGCAGTACTTC. Its protein is CAISAAIGQRYEQYF.

This clone was recorded a few times. V usage is TRBV7-2 and J usage is TRBJ2-7; the match to TRBD2 covers 11 bases. The germline V gene encodes CDR1 SGHTA and CDR2 FQGNSA. The CDR3 runs 16 residues. The ends lost 1 base at V and 6 bases at J; junction bases unmatched: 8. The CDR3 nucleotides are TGTGCCAGCAGCTTAGGCCCCCTAGCGGGGGGTTTCGAGCAGTACTTC. Translation: CASSLGPLAGGFEQYF.

The V gene is TRBV25-1, the J gene TRBJ1-2, with 8 bases identical to TRBD1. The ends lost 2 bases at V and 4 bases at J; junction bases unmatched: 3. This CDR3 spans 14 amino acids. The germline V gene has CDR1 MGHDK and CDR2 SYGVNS. DNA for the CDR3: TGTGCCAGCAGTGAAAGGGGACAGGCCTATGGCTACACCTTC. Residues: CASSERGQAYGYTF.

In DNA, the CDR3 is TGTGCCAGCAGCTTAGCGGTGAGCGGGGGAACTTACGAGCAGTACTTC. This encodes CASSLAVSGGTYEQYF. V and J are TRBV7-8 and TRBJ2-7; 8 nucleotides line up with TRBD2. The CDR3 is 16 amino acids. J lost 4 bases, V lost 0 bases, and 8 bases had no gene match. Germline V gives CDR1 SGHVS, CDR2 FQNEAQ.

The V call is TRBV5-6, the J call TRBJ1-3; D might be TRBD1 (6 bases). This CDR3 region has 15 residues. CDR1 is SGHDT and CDR2 is YYEEEE in the germline V gene. Trimming left V 4 bases short and J 0 bases short, with 11 bases between. CDR3 region: CASSRDRLSGNTIYF. The CDR3 nucleotides read TGTGCCAGCAGCCGCGACAGGCTCTCTGGAAACACCATATATTTT.

The V and J genes are TRBV30 and TRBJ1-2; D possibly corresponds to TRBD1 (5 bases). With 3 bases removed from V and 0 bases from J, the gap between germline ends came to 8 bases. The CDR3 consists of 13 residues. Germline-derived CDR1 and CDR2 are GTSNPN and SVGIG (reference sequence). CDR3: CAWSRTTNYGYTF. The CDR3 DNA is TGTGCCTGGAGCAGGACAACTAACTATGGCTACACCTTC.

The CDR3 here is CATSDGEGTDTQYF. CDR3 coding DNA: TGTGCCACCAGTGATGGGGAGGGCACAGATACGCAGTATTTT. The V and J genes are TRBV24-1 and TRBJ2-3; the D gene is possibly TRBD2 (6 bases). CDR3 length equals 14 residues. Germline CDR1 is KGHDR and CDR2 is SFDVKD. Trimming cost V 3 bases and J 1 base, with 7 bases left between them.

The chain is built from TRBV5-1 and TRBJ2-7, with D tentatively TRBD1 (6 bases). Germline V CDR1 and CDR2: SGHRS, YFSETQ. V lost 0 bases and J lost 5, with 15 bases in between. The CDR3 has 15 residues. CDR3: CASSLDTGSLDEQYF. CDR3 in DNA: TGCGCCAGCAGCTTGGACACAGGGTCTCTGGACGAGCAGTACTTC.

The chain recombines TRBV30 with TRBJ1-2; 7 bases match TRBD1. The CDR3 spans 14 residues. J was trimmed by 4 bases and V by 0 bases; bases with no gene match: 5. Germline CDR1 reads GTSNPN; CDR2 reads SVGIG (reference sequence). The CDR3 sequence: CAWSVGQGGYGYTF. The CDR3, as DNA: TGTGCCTGGAGTGTAGGGCAGGGGGGCTATGGCTACACCTTC.

This sequence joins TRBV18 and TRBJ1-4, with no clear D. The length of the CDR3 is 15 residues. Deletions cut 6 bases from V and 4 bases from J, with 15 bases between. Germline values: CDR1 KGHSH, CDR2 LQKENI. CDR3: CASSLDLSINEKLFF. In DNA, the CDR3 is TGTGCCAGCTCGCTAGACCTAAGTATTAATGAAAAACTGTTTTTT.

This chain joins TRBV7-2 and TRBJ2-1; 10 bases are a match to TRBD2. The CDR3 contains 16 residues. The germline gives CDR1 SGHTA, CDR2 FQGNSA. Trimming took 4 bases from V and 6 from J; bases not matched to a gene: 9. The CDR3 loop is CASSSRPGLATNEQFF. The CDR3 nucleotides read TGTGCCAGCAGCTCACGCCCGGGACTAGCGACCAATGAGCAGTTCTTC.

This clone was seen a handful of times. The rearrangement links TRBV19 to TRBJ1-4; 11 nucleotides match TRBD1. Germline-derived CDR1 and CDR2 are LNHDA and SQIVND (reference sequence). The CDR3 sequence is 15 residues long. V shed 6 bases, J shed 6 bases, and the junction held 6 bases outside the gene matches. The CDR3 sequence: CASRKPGQGDEKLFF. CDR3 in DNA: TGTGCCAGTAGGAAGCCGGGACAGGGGGATGAAAAACTGTTTTTT.

For the CDR3, the DNA is TGTGCCACCAGCACAATTAGCGGGAGTATCCCCCGTTGGTACGAGCAGTACTTC. It yields the protein CATSTISGSIPRWYEQYF. The chain recombines TRBV15 with TRBJ2-7; 9 bases are shared with TRBD2. The V gene end was trimmed by 4 bases and the J gene end by 4 bases; junction bases not matched to a gene: 17. The CDR3 extends over 18 amino acids. Germline V gene data show CDR1 as LNHNV and CDR2 as YYDKDF (reference sequence).

J is TRBJ1-4 and V is TRBV7-8; 7 bases match TRBD1. CDR1 is SGHVS, CDR2 FQNEAQ, per germline. CDR3 length: 16 amino acids. J gave up 5 bases and V 1 base, and 7 bases lay outside the gene matches. CDR3 nucleotide sequence: TGTGCCAGCAGCTTAGAAAGGGGGCTCGGGAATGAAAAACTGTTTTTT. Translated: CASSLERGLGNEKLFF.